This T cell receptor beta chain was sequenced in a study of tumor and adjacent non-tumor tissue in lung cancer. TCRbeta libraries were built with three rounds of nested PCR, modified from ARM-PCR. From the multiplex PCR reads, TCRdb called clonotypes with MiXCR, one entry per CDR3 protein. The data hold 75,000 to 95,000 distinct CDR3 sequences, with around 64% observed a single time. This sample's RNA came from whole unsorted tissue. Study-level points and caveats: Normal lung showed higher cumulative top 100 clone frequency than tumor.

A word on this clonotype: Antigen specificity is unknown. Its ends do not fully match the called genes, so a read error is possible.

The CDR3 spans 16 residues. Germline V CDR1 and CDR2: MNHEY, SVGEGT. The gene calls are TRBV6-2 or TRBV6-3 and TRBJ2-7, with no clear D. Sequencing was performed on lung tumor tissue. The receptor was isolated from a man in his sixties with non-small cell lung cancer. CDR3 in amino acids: CAISYSHAGESLEQYF. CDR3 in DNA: TGTGCCATCAGTTACTCGCACGCTGGGGAATCCCTCGAGCAGTACTTC.